This T cell receptor (beta chain) was recovered during a study of cytomegalovirus exposure and HLA in healthy donors (dated by TCRdb to the late 2010s). About the study as a whole: An earlier analysis of several hundred of the donors reported 250 to 300 Gb of sequence data and more than 90 million unique TCR beta sequences from 150 million to 200 million T cells. An early release covering over 500 HLA-typed donors comprised approximately 300 gigabases of sequencing data and around 86 million unique TCR sequences. The genetic ancestry cluster associated with self-reported Caucasian donors included 81% of the 350 to 500 genotyped donors. The study aimed to test whether cataloging public T cell receptors could reveal signatures of past pathogen exposure. The study profiled the T cell repertoires of more than 500 subjects by immunosequencing and related them to cytomegalovirus serostatus. Besides the first cohort of under 700 subjects, a separate validation cohort made up of 120 or so different subjects was used. To predict cytomegalovirus infection status, the study combined high-throughput TCR immunosequencing, statistical association of individual TCRs with disease status, and machine learning. A later analysis re-examined previously published TCR beta repertoires from 600 to 700 donors and added high-resolution HLA genotyping to investigate patterns of TCR occurrence. In the later analysis, no new phenotypic data were used to find candidate immune exposures; instead, reliance was placed on TCR beta sequences and their occurrence across donors. In an earlier analysis of about 590 of the donors, high-throughput TCR beta sequencing was used to judge whether each TCR beta V gene segment behaved as functional or pseudogenic. Donor age, sex, ethnicity and CMV serostatus were compiled together with the repertoire data. A later genetic analysis used genome-wide SNP genotypes for about 65% of the roughly 670 donors, treating that subset as a discovery cohort. Every discovery cohort repertoire had been produced on one sequencing platform. Class I and class II HLA loci were covered by the typing at four-digit resolution. The number of donors typed differed by locus, with 629-630 for A, B, C, DRB1 and DQB1, more than 500 for DQA1, over 600 for DPA1, and over 400 for DPB1. Four to six DR-DQ haplotypes were handled as single units for association and clustering, since linkage in the cohort was strong. Among 300 to 500 genotyped donors of the cohort, an average of roughly 230,000 unique TCR beta nucleotide sequences was sequenced per donor, of which about 20% were non-productive. Findings and caveats that apply to the study as a whole: In a later genetic analysis, fewer N-insertions in productive TCRs were reported among donors in an Asian-associated ancestry cluster than the roughly 700-donor mean. At a false discovery rate of 0.05, a later analysis linked around 15,000 TCR beta sequences to specific HLA alleles. Because some donors lacked HLA typing at each locus, the association tests relied only on the typed subset. The authors suggested that the approach could potentially be generalized to other disease states and immunological phenotypes. A further reported finding was that TCR beta sequences accurately predicted the HLA-A and HLA-B alleles for most subjects in the first cohort. The presence/absence analyses assumed that sequencing depth was roughly uniform across donors, and that assumption may not be true. A later analysis reported that several top co-occurrence clusters appeared linked to parvovirus B19, influenza, CMV and Epstein-Barr virus. The earlier analysis of around 600 of the donors excluded around 17 rarely observed V segments, including chromosome 9 orphons, because counts were too low. Broadly in line with IMGT annotations, most TCR beta V segments showed up in productive rearrangements about 87% or about 30% of the time in an earlier analysis of approximately 600 of the donors. Most TCR sequences were observed very rarely across donors, whereas some public TCRs were present in many individuals. An association between a missense DCLRE1C variant and V-gene and J-gene trimming of TCR beta chains was found in a later genetic analysis and replicated in an independent cohort. In both the original and validation cohorts, the classifier was reported to diagnose cytomegalovirus status with high specificity and sensitivity. Three of the identified cytomegalovirus-associated TCR beta chains were confirmed in vitro to be specific for cytomegalovirus antigens. Compared with equally common non-associated chains, HLA-associated TCR beta chains in a later analysis were more clonally expanded and had lower generation probabilities. Assigning TCR associations to individual alleles was difficult when HLA alleles, especially DR and DQ, strongly co-occurred. Linkage disequilibrium might explain the correlated functional status among segregating V segments, but an unknown experimental factor could not be excluded. A later analysis found that most CMV-associated TCR beta chains appeared HLA-restricted, with HLA associations seemingly driven largely by CMV exposure. For the cohort, immune exposure information was limited to CMV serostatus. The 87-base-pair reads could not distinguish some IMGT-functional V segments, including TRBV6-2 and TRBV6-3, so those segments were excluded. In a later analysis, TCR association rates were found to vary across HLA loci, with the most associated TCRs seen for DRB1 alleles and the fewest for HLA-C alleles. The study gave a list of under 200 TCR beta chains associated with cytomegalovirus. The cohort was sequenced for TCR beta chains only, and without alpha or paired-chain data the features that could be detected were limited. A cluster of highly shared sequence variants was judged likely to represent a technical artifact of the sequencing pipeline.

Library creation used the immunoSEQ multiplex PCR assay. The multiplex PCR relied on a mix of 60 forward primers for TCR Vbeta segments and 13 reverse primers for TCR Jbeta segments. The CDR3 region of rearranged TCR beta genes was amplified from genomic DNA with a multiplex PCR assay. On the Illumina HiSeq System, the amplified TCR beta libraries were sequenced as 87-base-pair reads. The source study handled its data this way. Across the 640 or so repertoires, a later analysis counted 78 million or so unique TCR beta chains, 9.5 million to 13 million of which were shared by at least two donors. To remove PCR and sequencing errors, raw reads were error-corrected and collapsed into unique sequences using a nearest-neighbor algorithm that merged closely related sequences. Alignment of CDR3 sequences to IMGT reference sequences was used to assign V, D and J gene segments. For a sequence to be retained, at least a six-nucleotide match to both a V gene segment and a J gene segment was required. Rearrangements were called productive when the CDR3 lacked stop codons and stayed in frame with V and J; all others were non-productive. Following IMGT convention, CDR3 was defined as the stretch from the second conserved V-encoded cysteine up to the conserved J-encoded phenylalanine. Sequences without an unambiguous match to a single V gene segment were excluded from the earlier analysis of about 630 of the donors. An earlier analysis of 450 to 650 of the donors called V segments functional above 56.7% productive rearrangements and segregating when the between-donor standard deviation exceeded 5%. A statistical classification framework was built to diagnose cytomegalovirus status from the catalog of TCR beta chain sequences. In a later analysis, V and J genes were assigned by comparing TCR nucleotide sequences against IMGT/GENE-DB human TR gene sequences. In a later analysis, CDR3 sequences and most-parsimonious VDJ recombination scenarios were assigned using the TCRdist pipeline. In a later analysis, every TCR beta chain was defined by the combination of its CDR3 amino acid sequence and its V-gene family, and reads without a unique V-gene family were dropped. A later analysis removed several hundred highly shared, low-generation-probability nucleotide sequences to deal with suspected cross-contamination and a sequencing artifact. In a later analysis, a clonal expansion index was calculated for each public chain from normalized within-repertoire ranks of inferred template counts. In a later analysis, generation probabilities were computed using a VDJ recombination model fitted to out-of-frame rearrangements, and the results were checked against IGoR. In a later analysis, hypergeometric tests were used to score TCR-TCR, TCR-HLA and TCR-CMV co-occurrence, with a repertoire-size bias correction applied to TCR pairs. False discovery rates were estimated in a later analysis by permuting HLA or CMV assignments 20 times. In a later analysis, co-occurring TCRs were grouped using DBSCAN, and TCRdist sequence similarity was added for clustering within HLA-allele-positive subsets. Repertoires with fewer than 30,000 or more than 120,000 public chains were left out of co-occurrence clustering, as were five repertoires with anomalous nucleotide sharing. TCRdb took over this immuneACCESS table, retaining in-frame rearrangements with V and J assigned. Such tables are incomplete; in checked studies, under half of the missing clones stem from an unresolved V gene, and the remainder is unexplained. V and J calls plus clone size are reproduced from that table; the DNA served to infer D and trimming. This sample is represented by approximately 170,000 clones; 55% to 65% of them were singletons. Of the sample, about 3.2% falls within the top ten clones.

This clone appeared a few times. What antigen it recognizes has not been identified. Base qualities were left out, and no much larger clone turns up one base away. The CDR3, cysteine through phenylalanine, is 16 amino acids long. Of the read, only the CDR3 DNA is kept; its 48 bases are in frame from base 1. CDR1 and CDR2 (ENHRY, SYGVKD) derive from the germline V gene. Clipping removes 7 bases from V and 1 base from J, with 11 as the unmatched junction base count. In total, roughly 670 healthy bone marrow donors made up the cohort. All cohort members were sampled while nominally healthy, although unrecorded immune exposures were likely present. The donor was CMV seronegative and was included in the group of 352 seronegative cohort members. A peripheral blood sample was collected from each donor, and TCR beta sequencing was performed on peripheral blood mononuclear cells. The Qiagen DNeasy Blood Extraction Kit was used to extract genomic DNA from the blood cell samples.

The sequenced sample consisted of PBMCs. Recombination linked TRBV10-3 to TRBJ2-5, with 8 central nucleotides matching TRBD2. The source is a man aged 35 to 55 in good health and CMV-seronegative. The DNA sequence is TGTGCCATCAAAGCGATTGGCGGGGGGCCCCAAGAGACCCAGTACTTC. This codes for CAIKAIGGGPQETQYF.